This is a list of T cell receptor beta chains from one sample in a study of control samples from healthy donors and cancer patients. Sequencing was performed with immunoSEQ multiplex PCR; in TCRdb, only in-frame clones are kept and a portion is missing. The data show 150,000 or so clones, just under 95% seen once. Sequenced sample: PBMCs. Receptors originate from a man aged 55-75 years with colorectal cancer. Each CDR3 is given with its conserved first and last residue. The order of the fields is J gene, V gene, D gene, clone size, CDR3 protein, CDR3 DNA. A D gene is named only where the DNA matches it firmly. Some rows mark clone size as missing; the rest say once, few, many or name a class of expanded clone.

TRBJ1-1 | TRBV11-2 | TRBD1 | - | CASTLQGDQAFF | TGTGCCAGTACCCTACAGGGGGACCAAGCTTTCTTT
TRBJ2-2 | TRBV9 | TRBD2 | - | CASSARGTSTGELFF | TGTGCCAGCAGCGCTCGAGGGACTAGCACCGGGGAGCTGTTTTTT
TRBJ1-1 | TRBV28 | - | - | CASSFHPGQSNTEAFF | TGTGCCAGCAGTTTTCACCCCGGACAGAGCAACACTGAAGCTTTCTTT
TRBJ2-7 | TRBV2 | - | - | CASSGGGRALSYEQYF | TGTGCCAGCAGTGGAGGCGGCCGGGCCCTCTCCTACGAGCAGTACTTC
TRBJ2-7 | TRBV6-5 | - | - | CASGQGSDYEQYF | TGTGCCAGCGGCCAGGGGTCGGACTACGAGCAGTACTTC
TRBJ2-1 | TRBV7-2 | TRBD1 | once | CASSLGQGSYNEQFF | TGTGCCAGCAGCTTGGGACAGGGCTCCTACAATGAGCAGTTCTTC
TRBJ1-2 | TRBV6-5 | - | once | CASSIGTNYGYTF | TGTGCCAGCTCCATTGGAACTAACTATGGCTACACCTTC
TRBJ1-3 | TRBV5-1 | TRBD1 | once | CASSLVGQGGNTIYF | TGCGCCAGCAGCTTGGTAGGACAGGGTGGAAACACCATATATTTT
TRBJ2-1 | TRBV7-8 | TRBD2 | once | CASSPGGDGGAYNEQFF | TGTGCCAGCAGCCCCGGGGGGGACGGGGGGGCCTACAATGAGCAGTTCTTC
TRBJ2-1 | TRBV7-2 | - | - | CASSSPSVVRFEQFF | TGTGCCAGCAGCTCCCCTTCTGTAGTCCGATTCGAGCAGTTCTTC
TRBJ2-2 | TRBV21-1 | - | - | CASSREQPDGYTGELFF | TGTGCCAGCAGCAGAGAGCAACCGGACGGCTACACCGGGGAGTTGTTTTTT
TRBJ2-1 | TRBV6-5 | - | - | CASSPQGDEQFF | TGTGCCAGCAGTCCTCAGGGCGATGAGCAGTTCTTC
TRBJ2-3 | TRBV11-2 | TRBD2 | - | CASSLTSGGDTQYF | TGTGCCAGCAGCTTGACTAGCGGGGGAGATACGCAGTATTTT
TRBJ1-1 | TRBV25-1 | - | - | CASSELGEQASTEAFF | TGTGCCAGCAGTGAATTAGGGGAACAGGCCTCTACTGAAGCTTTCTTT
TRBJ2-1 | TRBV7-2 | TRBD2 | - | CASSFRTSGGLYNEQFF | TGTGCCAGCAGCTTCCGGACTAGCGGGGGCCTTTACAATGAGCAGTTCTTC
TRBJ1-3 | TRBV7-9 | - | - | CASSFGRPSGNTIYF | TGTGCCAGCAGTTTCGGACGGCCCTCTGGAAACACCATATATTTT
TRBJ2-5 | TRBV30 | - | - | CACTGARGRETQYF | TGTGCCTGCACTGGGGCGAGGGGAAGAGAGACCCAGTACTTC
TRBJ1-2 | TRBV6-5 | TRBD1 | once | CASSYADRERYTF | TGTGCCAGCAGTTACGCGGACAGGGAACGCTACACCTTC
TRBJ1-5 | TRBV5-1 | - | once | CASSLGGSRYSNQPQHF | TGCGCCAGCAGCTTGGGGGGAAGTCGGTATAGCAATCAGCCCCAGCATTTT
TRBJ2-5 | TRBV5-4 | - | - | CASSFGDTYFQETQYF | TGTGCCAGCAGCTTTGGGGACACATACTTTCAAGAGACCCAGTACTTC
TRBJ2-3 | TRBV15 | - | - | CATSREGGGPTDTQYF | TGTGCCACCAGCAGAGAAGGCGGGGGCCCCACAGATACGCAGTATTTT
TRBJ2-1 | TRBV29-1 | TRBD1 | - | CSVGRTGSYNEQFF | TGCAGCGTGGGCCGGACAGGATCGTACAATGAGCAGTTCTTC
TRBJ1-1 | TRBV19 | - | - | CASKERPTSQAFF | TGTGCCAGTAAGGAGAGGCCCACCTCCCAAGCTTTCTTT
TRBJ1-6 | TRBV19 | - | - | CASSTHRDTDSPLHF | TGTGCCAGTAGTACCCACAGGGATACGGATTCACCCCTCCACTTT
TRBJ2-1 | TRBV2 | - | - | CASSTGTGYGRGNEQFF | TGTGCCAGCAGTACCGGGACAGGCTATGGGAGGGGTAATGAGCAGTTCTTC
TRBJ2-7 | TRBV11-2 | - | - | CASSSSYEQYF | TGTGCCAGCAGTTCCTCCTACGAGCAGTACTTC
TRBJ2-7 | TRBV30 | - | - | CARGTSPNPYEQYF | TGTGCCAGAGGTACTAGCCCAAATCCCTACGAGCAGTACTTC
TRBJ1-1 | TRBV11-2 | - | - | CASSLHRYGENTEAFF | TGTGCCAGCAGCTTACATAGATACGGGGAGAACACTGAAGCTTTCTTT
TRBJ1-1 | TRBV6-5 | - | - | CASTDGGALNTEAFF | TGTGCCAGTACGGACGGGGGGGCACTGAACACTGAAGCTTTCTTT
TRBJ1-3 | TRBV9 | TRBD1 | - | CASSPRQGGNTIYF | TGTGCCAGCAGCCCTAGACAGGGAGGAAACACCATATATTTT
TRBJ2-3 | TRBV5-1 | - | - | CASSLGGDTDTQYF | TGCGCCAGCAGCTTGGGGGGAGACACAGATACGCAGTATTTT
TRBJ2-7 | TRBV30 | TRBD1 | - | CAFSWTGTPYEQYF | TGTGCCTTCTCCTGGACAGGAACGCCCTACGAGCAGTACTTC
TRBJ2-3 | TRBV13 | TRBD2 | once | CASSLTSGGTPTDTQYF | TGTGCCAGCAGCCTGACTAGCGGGGGAACACCCACAGATACGCAGTATTTT
TRBJ1-2 | TRBV20-1 | - | once | CSAWGADGYTF | TGCAGTGCTTGGGGAGCGGATGGCTACACCTTC
TRBJ1-1 | TRBV7-9 | - | - | CASSLAGWTEAFF | TGTGCCAGCAGCTTAGCAGGGTGGACTGAAGCTTTCTTT
TRBJ1-5 | TRBV19 | - | - | CASSSVRRGNQPQHF | TGTGCCAGTAGTAGTGTCCGGCGGGGCAATCAGCCCCAGCATTTT
TRBJ2-7 | TRBV6-5 | TRBD1 | - | CASSQDRGPGYEQYF | TGTGCCAGCAGCCAGGACAGGGGGCCAGGCTACGAGCAGTACTTC
TRBJ1-5 | TRBV5-5 | - | - | CASSSGRQPQHF | TGTGCCAGCAGCTCGGGACGGCAGCCCCAGCATTTT
TRBJ2-3 | TRBV10-3 | - | - | CATKRTASSTDTQYF | TGTGCCACCAAGAGGACAGCCTCTAGCACAGATACGCAGTATTTT
TRBJ2-7 | TRBV7-6 | TRBD1 | - | CASSPGGAPGQGRDEQYF | TGTGCCAGCAGCCCAGGGGGGGCCCCGGGACAGGGGAGGGACGAGCAGTACTTC
TRBJ2-3 | TRBV18 | - | once | CASSRENTQYF | TGTGCCAGCTCCCGTGAGAATACGCAGTATTTT
TRBJ1-1 | TRBV7-9 | - | - | CASTPSGAGMNTEAFF | TGTGCCAGCACCCCATCAGGGGCGGGGATGAACACTGAAGCTTTCTTT
TRBJ2-7 | TRBV19 | TRBD1 | - | CASSTVGGQGYEQYF | TGTGCCAGTAGTACAGTGGGAGGACAGGGCTACGAGCAGTACTTC
TRBJ2-5 | TRBV10-3 | - | - | CAINQGTFQETQYF | TGTGCCATCAATCAGGGGACTTTCCAAGAGACCCAGTACTTC
TRBJ1-5 | TRBV6-5 | - | - | CASRPVSNQPQHF | TGTGCCAGCAGGCCAGTTAGCAATCAGCCCCAGCATTTT
TRBJ2-4 | TRBV14 | TRBD2 | - | CASSQDVGEGAYIQYF | TGTGCCAGCAGCCAAGATGTCGGGGAGGGAGCATACATTCAGTACTTC
TRBJ1-6 | TRBV14 | - | - | CASSQGLINSPLHF | TGTGCCAGCAGCCAGGGACTGATAAATTCACCCCTCCACTTT
TRBJ2-3 | TRBV6-6 | TRBD1 | - | CASSPLKVAGGITDTQYF | TGTGCCAGCAGTCCTCTAAAGGTCGCAGGGGGTATAACGGATACGCAGTATTTT
TRBJ2-7 | TRBV5-1 | TRBD1 | few | CASSLTGTGNYEQYF | TGCGCCAGCAGCTTGACCGGGACAGGGAACTACGAGCAGTACTTC
TRBJ2-5 | TRBV30 | - | - | CAWSRQETQYF | TGTGCCTGGAGTCGGCAAGAGACCCAGTACTTC
TRBJ2-5 | TRBV5-1 | - | - | CASSSDRPGETQYF | TGCGCCAGCAGCTCCGACAGACCCGGAGAGACCCAGTACTTC
TRBJ1-1 | TRBV6-6 | - | - | CASSQGIMNTEAFF | TGTGCCAGCAGTCAGGGGATAATGAACACTGAAGCTTTCTTT
TRBJ2-2 | TRBV6-5 | - | - | CASISGTEGTGELFF | TGTGCCAGCATTTCCGGGACGGAGGGAACCGGGGAGCTGTTTTTT
TRBJ1-2 | TRBV6-2/TRBV6-3 | - | - | CASSQDRKGGYTF | TGTGCCAGCAGTCAAGACAGGAAGGGGGGCTACACCTTC
TRBJ1-6 | TRBV30 | - | - | CAWSVRTSMVSPLHF | TGTGCCTGGAGTGTACGAACAAGTATGGTTTCACCCCTCCACTTT
TRBJ2-7 | TRBV9 | - | - | CASSVGAGFAYEQYF | TGTGCCAGCAGCGTAGGGGCAGGGTTCGCCTACGAGCAGTACTTC
TRBJ2-7 | TRBV5-1 | TRBD1 | - | CASSLAGTGGYEQYF | TGCGCCAGCAGCTTGGCCGGGACAGGGGGTTACGAGCAGTACTTC
TRBJ2-3 | TRBV5-6 | - | - | CASSPGGPSNPTDTQYF | TGTGCCAGCAGCCCCGGGGGTCCAAGTAACCCCACAGATACGCAGTATTTT